The 23 T cell receptor beta chains below were found in one sample sequenced in a study of blood T cells in healthy people across ages. The use of a sample-barcoded 5' primer and a J-beta primer mix characterized a second PCR of roughly 7 to 12 cycles. TCRdb redid the calling of the 5' RACE reads with MiXCR, one entry per CDR3 protein. The sample lists about 1,000,000 distinct CDR3 sequences; over 35% were seen once. Sequenced material: blood. These receptors were taken from a woman in her sixties in good health.

This clonotype was seen only a few times. This CDR3 is CASKTLDSSYEQYF. The CDR3 coding sequence is TGTGCCAGCAAAACCCTGGACAGTAGCTACGAGCAGTACTTC. The J gene is TRBJ2-7, the V gene TRBV28; a weak D match, TRBD1 (6 bases). Deletions cut 7 bases from V and 3 bases from J, with 16 bases between. Germline values: CDR1 MDHEN, CDR2 SYDVKM. The CDR3 spans 14 residues.

Worth noting for this clonotype: One end of the junction is discordant with germline, which a read error may explain. V is TRBV5-1 and J is TRBJ2-4; TRBD1 is a possible D gene (7 bases). This CDR3 is built from 18 residues. Germline values: CDR1 SGHRS, CDR2 YFSETQ. In nucleotides, the CDR3 is TGCGCCAGCGGCTTCTGGGCAGGGGGGAACCGAGCCAAAAACATTCAGTACTTC. Translation: CASGFWAGGNRAKNIQYF.

This clonotype was seen only a few times. The rearrangement uses TRBV6-5 and TRBJ2-7; the D gene is possibly TRBD1 (6 bases). Germline CDR1 and CDR2: MNHEY and SVGAGI. The V and J ends lost 7 bases and 4 bases respectively, with 14 bases between them. The CDR3 has 13 amino acids. The CDR3 nucleotides are TGTGCCAGCAATTATGGGGGCGGATACGAGCAGTACTTC. Encoded protein: CASNYGGGYEQYF.

This clonotype appeared many times. This chain connects TRBV29-1 to TRBJ2-7, with TRBD1 as a possible D gene (5 bases). CDR1 and CDR2 from the germline V gene are SQVTM and ANQGSEA. CDR3 size: 16 residues. V dropped 2 bases and J dropped 5 bases, with 22 bases sitting between them. The CDR3 DNA reads TGCAGCGTTGAATCCCCCTGGGGCGGATCCCTGCACGAGCAGTACTTC. As protein: CSVESPWGGSLHEQYF.

The table lists this clonotype with many counts. The CDR3 coding sequence is TGCAGTGCTAGAGGGAGTATTAGCGGGAGTTTTTTCTGGGGGCAGTACTTC. Protein sequence: CSARGSISGSFFWGQYF. The chain recombines TRBV20-1 with TRBJ2-7; TRBD2 aligns across 9 bases. This CDR3 contains 17 residues. V lost 1 base, J lost 9 bases, and 19 bases stayed unmatched. The germline V gene encodes CDR1 DFQATT and CDR2 SNEGSKA (reference sequence).

This sequence joins TRBV7-9 and TRBJ2-1; 9 bases are a match to TRBD2. The J call may be faulty, since TRBJ2-7 better matches the DNA end. Germline V gene lookup returns CDR1 SEHNR and CDR2 FQNEAQ (reference sequence). The length of the CDR3 is 16 residues. The CDR3 DNA reads TGTGCCAGCAGCTCGACTAGCGGACACTCCTACAATGAGCAGTACTTC. It yields the protein CASSSTSGHSYNEQYF.

The J gene is TRBJ2-7, the V gene TRBV7-2; D remains unclear. Germline V lookup: CDR1 SGHTA, CDR2 FQGNSA. V was shortened by 5 bases and J by 0 bases, with 8 bases between the two germline ends. The CDR3 extends over 13 amino acids. The CDR3 DNA follows: TGTGCCAGCAGCATTAGAATCTCCTACGAGCAGTACTTC. Protein: CASSIRISYEQYF. Looking up the rest from reference TRBV7-2 and TRBJ2-7 gives the full variable domain: GAGVSQSPSNKVTEKGKDVELRCDPISGHTALYWYRQSLGQGLEFLIYFQGNSAPDKSGLPSDRFSAERTGGSVSTLTIQRTQQEDSAVYLCASSIRISYEQYFGPGTRLTVT.

The V call is TRBV12-3 or TRBV12-4, the J call TRBJ1-2; D perhaps matches TRBD1 (5 bases). CDR3 length: 13 amino acids. Trimming removed 10 bases from V and 2 bases from J, with 14 bases in between. The DNA for the CDR3 is TGTGCCACGCAGACAGACGAGAACTATGGCTACACCTTC. Translating it yields CATQTDENYGYTF.

The CDR3 protein is CASSWDRPSSYNEKLFF. CDR3 in DNA: TGTGCCAGCAGTTGGGACAGGCCGAGCTCCTACAATGAAAAACTGTTTTTT. The genes are TRBV28 and TRBJ1-4; 8 bases are shared with TRBD1. Germline V gene data show CDR1 as MDHEN and CDR2 as SYDVKM. The CDR3 spans 17 residues. Trimming at V came to 4 bases and at J to 5 bases, leaving 12 bases not matched to a gene. The entire variable domain, with the rest obtained from reference TRBV28 and TRBJ1-4, is as follows: DVKVTQSSRYLVKRTGEKVFLECVQDMDHENMFWYRQDPGLGLRLIYFSYDVKMKEKGDIPEGYSVSREKKERFSLILESASTNQTSMYLCASSWDRPSSYNEKLFFGSGTQLSVL.

This clonotype came up a few times. The chain has TRBV28 and TRBJ2-4; D is ambiguous. The better agreement between TRBJ2-7 and the DNA end casts doubt on the J call. This CDR3 contains 13 residues. The germline V gene encodes CDR1 MDHEN and CDR2 SYDVKM. In DNA form, the CDR3 reads TGTGCCAGCAGAGCCGGACCCTCTTACGAGCAGTACTTC. It specifies CASRAGPSYEQYF.

This clonotype has only a few counts. This chain uses TRBV5-1 with TRBJ2-7; 8 bases fit TRBD2. The CDR3 loop spans 17 amino acids. V was clipped by 1 base and J by 0 bases; unmatched bases: 9. Germline values: CDR1 SGHRS, CDR2 YFSETQ. The CDR3 DNA is TGCGCCAGCAGCTTGTGGGCTAGCGGGCTCCGCTCCTACGAGCAGTACTTC. It translates to CASSLWASGLRSYEQYF.

This sequence joins TRBV6-1 and TRBJ1-1; D unclear. Per the germline V gene, CDR1 is MNHNS and CDR2 is SASEGT. CDR3 size: 12 residues. V lost 2 bases to trimming and J lost 9 bases, with 10 bases between them. In DNA form, the CDR3 reads TGTGCCAGCAGTGAATTTCGACCCCAAGCTTTCTTT. It yields the protein CASSEFRPQAFF.

This clonotype was seen only a few times. The rearrangement links TRBV20-1 to TRBJ2-5; D unclear. Trimming cost V 5 bases and J 0 bases, with 28 bases left between them. Germline V lookup: CDR1 DFQATT, CDR2 SNEGSKA (reference sequence). This CDR3 comprises 19 residues. The DNA for the CDR3 is TGCAGTGCTCAAAGCTTGATGGCCGAAAACACCCCGTACCAAGAGACCCAGTACTTC. Protein: CSAQSLMAENTPYQETQYF.

About this clonotype: This may be a read error, as it is one base from a much larger clone. The gene calls are TRBV20-1 and TRBJ2-1; D ambiguous. The length of the CDR3 is 11 residues. Germline-derived CDR1 and CDR2 are DFQATT and SNEGSKA (reference sequence). V lost 7 bases and J 6 bases, leaving 10 bases between the germline ends. CDR3 residues: CSVHQSNEQFF. CDR3 nucleotide sequence: TGCAGTGTTCACCAATCCAATGAGCAGTTCTTC.

The sample holds many counts of this clonotype. This chain joins TRBV5-5 and TRBJ2-3; weak D call: TRBD2 (6 bases). V gave up 5 bases and J gave up 6 bases, with 16 bases separating them. CDR3 length: 14 residues. Looked up from germline, CDR1 is SGHKS and CDR2 is YYEKEE (reference sequence). The CDR3 here is CASSRQTSSDTQYF. CDR3 in DNA: TGTGCCAGCAGTCGACAGACTAGTTCGGATACGCAGTATTTT.

This clonotype was seen only a few times. V is TRBV7-8 and J is TRBJ2-1, with TRBD2 matching over 7 bases. With 2 bases clipped from V and 7 bases from J, the junction kept 14 bases outside the gene matches. Germline V gives CDR1 SGHVS, CDR2 FQNEAQ. This CDR3 has 17 amino acids. The CDR3 protein is CASSLWGGGTSMNEQFF. In DNA, the CDR3 is TGTGCCAGCAGCTTATGGGGGGGAGGAACGTCAATGAATGAGCAGTTCTTC.

The chain is built from TRBV27 and TRBJ2-7; TRBD2 agrees at 9 bases. The CDR3 is 15 residues long. In germline, CDR1 is MNHEY, CDR2 SMNVEV (reference sequence). V gave up 3 bases and J gave up 7 bases; unmatched junction bases: 10. In nucleotides, the CDR3 is TGTGCCAGCAGTTTGCGACTAGCGGATTACAATGAGCAGTACTTC. Amino acids: CASSLRLADYNEQYF.

The chain combines TRBV30 with TRBJ1-2, with no clear D. The V gene lost 4 bases and the J gene lost 0 bases, with 15 bases spanning the gap. The CDR3 spans 15 residues. CDR1 is GTSNPN and CDR2 is SVGIG in the germline V gene (reference sequence). CDR3 amino acids: CAWNLDGNTNYGYTF. CDR3 coding DNA: TGTGCCTGGAACCTAGACGGCAATACTAACTATGGCTACACCTTC.

The chain is built from TRBV7-9 and TRBJ2-1; the match to TRBD1 covers 7 bases. The CDR3 spans 17 residues. The junction had 11 bases not matched to a gene; V was cut back by 1 base and J by 5 bases. Germline V gene sequence: CDR1 SEHNR, CDR2 FQNEAQ (reference sequence). The CDR3 loop reads CASSLGGGARVNNEQFF. The CDR3 coding sequence is TGTGCCAGCAGCTTAGGAGGGGGCGCGCGGGTGAACAATGAGCAGTTCTTC.

A few counts support this clonotype. CDR3: CASSPGSDTLREQYF. The CDR3 coding sequence is TGTGCCAGCAGTCCAGGGTCAGATACCCTACGGGAGCAGTACTTC. This chain connects TRBV7-2 to TRBJ2-5, with D possibly TRBD2 on 6 matching bases. The CDR3 is made up of 15 amino acids. V shed 6 bases and J shed 11 bases, with 25 bases lying between them. The V gene's germline CDR1 is SGHTA and CDR2 FQGNSA.

In its sample, this clonotype was seen many times. The rearrangement joins TRBV15 to TRBJ2-7, with no clear D. V gave up 1 base and J gave up 5 bases, with 9 bases separating them. The germline V gene has CDR1 LNHNV and CDR2 YYDKDF (reference sequence). The CDR3 runs to 13 residues. CDR3 bases: TGTGCCACCAGCAGAGTTCTAGACGACGAGCAGTACTTC. This translates into CATSRVLDDEQYF.

The table lists this clonotype with a few counts. The rearrangement uses TRBV29-1 and TRBJ2-1; the D call may be TRBD1 or TRBD2 (5 bases each). V lost 2 bases and J 4 bases, leaving 12 bases between the germline ends. This CDR3 region has 14 residues. The germline CDR1 and CDR2 sequences are SQVTM and ANQGSEA. The DNA for the CDR3 is TGCAGCGTTGAACGGTCGGGGCGTTACAATGAGCAGTTCTTC. Protein sequence: CSVERSGRYNEQFF.

In DNA form, the CDR3 reads TGCAGTGCTGAGGGGGTATTTGGGGGTGAGCAGTTCTTC. Amino acid sequence: CSAEGVFGGEQFF. This chain links TRBV20-1 with TRBJ2-1, with D possibly matching TRBD1 (6 bases). Germline V gene lookup returns CDR1 DFQATT and CDR2 SNEGSKA (reference sequence). CDR3 length: 13 residues. Between the trimmed V and J ends, which lost 5 bases and 9 bases, there was a span of 17 bases.